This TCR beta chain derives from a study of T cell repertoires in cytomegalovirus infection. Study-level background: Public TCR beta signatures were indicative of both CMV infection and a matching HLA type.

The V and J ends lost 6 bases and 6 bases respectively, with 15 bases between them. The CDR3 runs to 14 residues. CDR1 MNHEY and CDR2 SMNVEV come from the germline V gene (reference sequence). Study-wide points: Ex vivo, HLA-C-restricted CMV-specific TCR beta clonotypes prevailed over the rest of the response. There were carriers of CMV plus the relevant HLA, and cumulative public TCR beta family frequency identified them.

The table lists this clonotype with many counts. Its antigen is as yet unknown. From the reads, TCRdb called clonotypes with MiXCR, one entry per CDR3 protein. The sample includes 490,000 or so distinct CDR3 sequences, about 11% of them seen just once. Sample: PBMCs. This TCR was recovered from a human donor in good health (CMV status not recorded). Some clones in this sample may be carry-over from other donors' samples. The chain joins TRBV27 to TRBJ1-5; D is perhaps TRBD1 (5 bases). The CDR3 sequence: CASSKTAGSQPQHF. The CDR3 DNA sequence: TGTGCCAGCAGCAAGACAGCGGGAAGTCAGCCCCAGCATTTT.